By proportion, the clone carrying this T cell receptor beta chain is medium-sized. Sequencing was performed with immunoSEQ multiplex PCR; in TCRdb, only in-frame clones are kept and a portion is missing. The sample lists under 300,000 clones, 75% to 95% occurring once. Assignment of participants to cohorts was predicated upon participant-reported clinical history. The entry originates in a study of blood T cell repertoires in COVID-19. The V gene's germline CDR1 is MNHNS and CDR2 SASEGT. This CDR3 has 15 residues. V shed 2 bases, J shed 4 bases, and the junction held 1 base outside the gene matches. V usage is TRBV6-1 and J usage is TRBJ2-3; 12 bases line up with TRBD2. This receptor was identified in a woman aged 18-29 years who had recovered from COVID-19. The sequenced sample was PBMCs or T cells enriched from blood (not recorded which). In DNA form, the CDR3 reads TGTGCCAGCAGTGAACTAGCGGGGGGGCCAGATACGCAGTATTTT. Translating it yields CASSELAGGPDTQYF.